This T cell receptor (beta chain) was identified during a study of T cell repertoires in cytomegalovirus infection. Study context: Recently identified HLA-C-restricted CMV epitopes were used, and well-studied HLA-B-restricted CMV epitopes were used as well. Carrying CMV and the relevant HLA type showed in public TCR beta signatures. Study-wide results and caveats: The ex vivo response showed dominance by HLA-C-restricted CMV-specific TCR beta clonotypes.

V was trimmed by 5 bases and J by 6 bases, leaving 17 bases between them. The CDR3 consists of 15 residues. Germline CDR1 and CDR2: KGHSH and LQKENI. This clonotype was observed once. Its antigen remains unidentified. TCRdb independently ran MiXCR on the reads; one entry per CDR3 protein. The sample shows over 250,000 distinct CDR3 sequences, 22% of them seen only once. V usage is TRBV18 and J usage is TRBJ2-1, with D uncertain. The sequencing used cultured PBMCs, collected from culture after CMV antigen stimulation. This clonotype was sampled from a human donor in good health (CMV status not recorded). Some clones in this sample may be carry-over from other donors' samples. Here the CDR3 reads CASSSPAPTRNEQFF. CDR3 bases: TGTGCCAGCTCATCTCCTGCCCCTACCCGCAATGAGCAGTTCTTC.